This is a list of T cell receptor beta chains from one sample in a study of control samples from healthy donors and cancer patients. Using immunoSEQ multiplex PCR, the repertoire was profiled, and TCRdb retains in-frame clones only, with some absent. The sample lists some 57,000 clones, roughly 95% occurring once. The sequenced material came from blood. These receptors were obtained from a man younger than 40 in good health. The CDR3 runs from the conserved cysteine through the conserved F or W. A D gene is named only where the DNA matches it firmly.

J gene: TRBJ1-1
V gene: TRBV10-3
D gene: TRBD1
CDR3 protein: CAISESKGTGSLKAFF
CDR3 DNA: TGTGCCATCAGTGAGTCCAAGGGGACAGGGTCGCTAAAGGCTTTCTTT

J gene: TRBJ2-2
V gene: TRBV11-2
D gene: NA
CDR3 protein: CASSLVFGVGGELFF
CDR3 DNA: TGTGCCAGCAGCTTAGTATTCGGGGTTGGCGGGGAGCTGTTTTTT

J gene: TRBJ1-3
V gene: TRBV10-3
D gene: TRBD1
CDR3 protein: CAISRDSIIDTIYF
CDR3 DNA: TGTGCCATCAGCCGGGACAGTATTATAGACACCATATATTTT

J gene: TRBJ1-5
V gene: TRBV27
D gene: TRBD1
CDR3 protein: CASSWTGDFSNQPQHF
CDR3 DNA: TGTGCCAGCAGCTGGACAGGGGACTTTAGTAATCAGCCCCAGCATTTT

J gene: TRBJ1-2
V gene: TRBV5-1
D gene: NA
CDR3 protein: CASSSASGDYGYTF
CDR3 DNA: TGCGCCAGCAGCAGTGCGAGTGGGGACTATGGCTACACCTTC

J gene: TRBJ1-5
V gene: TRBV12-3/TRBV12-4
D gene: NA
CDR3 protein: CASSLTGNQPQHF
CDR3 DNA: TGTGCCAGCAGTTTAACGGGGAATCAGCCCCAGCATTTT

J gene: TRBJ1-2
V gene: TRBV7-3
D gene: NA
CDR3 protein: CASSPRGGAKYGYTF
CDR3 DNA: TGTGCCAGCAGCCCCCGGGGGGGGGCAAAATATGGCTACACCTTC

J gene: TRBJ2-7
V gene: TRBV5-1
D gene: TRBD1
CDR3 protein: CASSLIGGTGEQYF
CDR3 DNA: TGCGCCAGCAGCTTGATAGGGGGCACGGGCGAGCAGTACTTC

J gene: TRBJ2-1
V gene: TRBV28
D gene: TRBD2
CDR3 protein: CASSLFREGNEQFF
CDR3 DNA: TGTGCCAGCAGTCTTTTTAGGGAGGGTAATGAGCAGTTCTTC

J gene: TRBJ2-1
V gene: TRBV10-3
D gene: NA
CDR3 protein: CAISVTNEQFF
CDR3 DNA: TGTGCCATCAGTGTAACCAATGAGCAGTTCTTC

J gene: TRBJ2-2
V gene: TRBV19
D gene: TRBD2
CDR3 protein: CASSQLAGGVGELFF
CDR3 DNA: TGTGCCAGTAGTCAACTAGCGGGAGGGGTCGGGGAGCTGTTTTTT

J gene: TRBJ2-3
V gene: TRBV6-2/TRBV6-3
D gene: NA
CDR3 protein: CASSSPIGEGTDTQYF
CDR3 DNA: TGTGCCAGCAGTTCCCCGATCGGCGAAGGCACAGATACGCAGTATTTT

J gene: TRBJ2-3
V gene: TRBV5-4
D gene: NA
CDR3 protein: CASSPGAGRFSTDTQYF
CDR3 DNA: TGTGCCAGCAGCCCGGGGGCAGGGAGATTCAGCACAGATACGCAGTATTTT

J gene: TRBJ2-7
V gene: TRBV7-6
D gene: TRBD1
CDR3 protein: CASSQTGDTYEQYF
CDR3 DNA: TGTGCCAGCAGCCAAACAGGGGATACCTACGAGCAGTACTTC

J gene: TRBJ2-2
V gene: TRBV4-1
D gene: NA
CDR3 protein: CASSPVPGGANTGELFF
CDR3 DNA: TGCGCCAGCAGCCCAGTGCCGGGCGGCGCGAACACCGGGGAGCTGTTTTTT

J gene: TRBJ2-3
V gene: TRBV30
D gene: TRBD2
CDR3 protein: CAWSVGLAGGHLDTQYF
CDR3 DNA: TGTGCCTGGAGTGTAGGGCTAGCGGGAGGGCATTTGGATACGCAGTATTTT

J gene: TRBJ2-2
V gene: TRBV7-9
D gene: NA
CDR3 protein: CASSSPRQNTGELFF
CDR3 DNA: TGTGCCAGCAGCTCCCCCCGACAGAACACCGGGGAGCTGTTTTTT